This TCR beta chain was retrieved from a study of blood T cell repertoires in COVID-19. V was pared by 1 base and J by 9 bases, with 13 bases of the junction left unmatched. This CDR3 contains 16 residues. Per the germline V gene, CDR1 is SGHVS and CDR2 is FQNEAQ. Source study methods: Reference gene primer amplification yielded estimated nucleated cell counts. Assay used: immunoSEQ multiplex PCR; TCRdb lists only in-frame clones, some missing. Clone size and V and J calls were adopted from that table, with D and trimming inferred from the DNA. The sample has nearly 300,000 clones; about nine tenths are singletons.

The TCR sequence derives from a woman aged 50 to 60 who had been exposed to COVID-19. Sample: PBMCs or T cells enriched from blood (not recorded which). The V gene is TRBV7-8, the J gene TRBJ2-7; 9 nucleotides agree with TRBD1. The CDR3: CASSLGNRGPHTRQYF. As DNA, the CDR3 is TGTGCCAGCAGCTTAGGGAACAGGGGGCCCCATACGAGGCAGTACTTC.